A selection of T cell receptor beta chains follows, all from one sample in a study of beta chain features in type 1 diabetes. TCRdb's table, derived via immunoSEQ multiplex PCR, lists solely in-frame clones and lacks some. The data show some 150,000 clones, with 6.9% seen just once and approximately 1.4% held by the top ten. Sequencing was done on a sample of central memory CD4+ T cells from blood. These receptors originate from a woman aged 30 to 39 in good health. CDR3s include the opening cysteine and the closing phenylalanine or tryptophan. A D gene is named only where the DNA matches it firmly. Clone size is shown for a subset of rows, as once, few, many or a class of expanded clone.

CDR3aa,CDR3nt,v_gene,j_gene,d_gene,abundance
CASSLVSVSAGELFF,TGCGCCAGCAGCTTGGTGTCGGTCTCCGCCGGGGAGCTGTTTTTT,TRBV5-1,TRBJ2-2,.,.
CASSQRQDYGYTF,TGTGCCAGCAGCCAGCGACAGGACTATGGCTACACCTTC,TRBV4-2,TRBJ1-2,.,.
CSVPGTSGRETQYF,TGCAGCGTTCCCGGGACTAGCGGGAGAGAGACCCAGTACTTC,TRBV29-1,TRBJ2-5,TRBD2,many
CASSQISSGSSQETQYF,TGTGCCAGCAGCCAAATCTCCAGCGGGAGTTCCCAAGAGACCCAGTACTTC,TRBV28,TRBJ2-5,TRBD2,.
CASSPRPRGREETQYF,TGTGCCAGCTCACCACGCCCCCGGGGACGGGAGGAGACCCAGTACTTC,TRBV18,TRBJ2-5,.,few
CASSFEPGLAGEQFF,TGTGCCAGCAGTTTTGAGCCGGGACTAGCGGGAGAGCAGTTCTTC,TRBV28,TRBJ2-1,TRBD2,.
CASSAGGRAGANVLTF,TGCGCCAGCAGTGCGGGGGGGAGAGCTGGGGCCAACGTCCTGACTTTC,TRBV5-1,TRBJ2-6,TRBD2,few
CASSLFAGGGSYEQYF,TGTGCCAGCAGTTTATTCGCAGGGGGCGGTTCCTACGAGCAGTACTTC,TRBV27,TRBJ2-7,TRBD1,few
CASSGRVDTQYF,TGTGCCAGCAGCGGGAGAGTAGATACGCAGTATTTT,TRBV9,TRBJ2-3,.,few
CASRGQGTKNIQYF,TGTGCCAGCAGGGGACAGGGTACCAAAAACATTCAGTACTTC,TRBV28,TRBJ2-4,TRBD1,many
CASSPGTGGGGNQPQHF,TGTGCCAGCAGCCCCGGGACAGGGGGCGGTGGCAATCAGCCCCAGCATTTT,TRBV7-9,TRBJ1-5,TRBD1,few
CASSPRSGAYNEQFF,TGTGCCAGCAGTCCTCGATCAGGGGCCTACAATGAGCAGTTCTTC,TRBV6-1,TRBJ2-1,.,.
CASSPVRQINEKLFF,TGTGCCAGTAGTCCGGTGAGGCAGATTAATGAAAAACTGTTTTTT,TRBV19,TRBJ1-4,.,.
CASSLVEAGELFF,TGCGCCAGCAGCTTGGTAGAGGCCGGGGAGCTGTTTTTT,TRBV5-1,TRBJ2-2,.,few
CASSHIGQGPPYNEQFF,TGTGCCAGCAGCCATATCGGACAAGGCCCTCCCTACAATGAGCAGTTCTTC,TRBV7-2,TRBJ2-1,.,.
CASSFGDRTSYEQYF,TGTGCCAGCAGCTTCGGGGACAGGACCTCCTACGAGCAGTACTTC,TRBV5-6,TRBJ2-7,TRBD1,few
CASSPRGLAGTDTQYF,TGTGCCAGCAGCCCAAGGGGACTAGCGGGAACAGATACGCAGTATTTT,TRBV7-2,TRBJ2-3,TRBD2,.
CASSPRTGREQYF,TGTGCCAGCTCACCCCGGACAGGGCGGGAGCAGTACTTC,TRBV18,TRBJ2-7,TRBD1,few
CASSIAGAYNEQFF,TGTGCCAGCAGCATAGCAGGGGCTTACAATGAGCAGTTCTTC,TRBV13,TRBJ2-1,.,few
CAISERSGGSYNEQFF,TGTGCCATCAGTGAGCGATCAGGGGGCTCCTACAATGAGCAGTTCTTC,TRBV10-3,TRBJ2-1,TRBD1,few
CASSPLPGLTYEQYF,TGTGCCAGCTCACCTCTGCCGGGACTGACCTACGAGCAGTACTTC,TRBV18,TRBJ2-7,.,few
CASTRTLNTGELFF,TGTGCCAGTACAAGGACTTTGAACACCGGGGAGCTGTTTTTT,TRBV19,TRBJ2-2,.,few
CASSKQGTNEKLFF,TGTGCCAGCAGTAAACAGGGTACTAATGAAAAACTGTTTTTT,TRBV28,TRBJ1-4,.,few
CASSERETTQETQYF,TGTGCCAGCAGTGAGCGAGAGACTACACAAGAGACCCAGTACTTC,TRBV2,TRBJ2-5,.,.
CASSALAKPEETQYF,TGCGCCAGCAGCGCTCTAGCAAAACCTGAGGAGACCCAGTACTTC,TRBV5-1,TRBJ2-5,.,few
CASSLALAGAKNIQYF,TGTGCCAGCAGCTTAGCACTAGCGGGGGCCAAAAACATTCAGTACTTC,TRBV7-2,TRBJ2-4,TRBD2,.
CAISKRASQITSTDTQYF,TGTGCCATCAGCAAGAGGGCTAGCCAGATAACAAGCACAGATACGCAGTATTTT,TRBV10-3,TRBJ2-3,.,.
CASSVQGPGANVLTF,TGTGCCAGCAGCGTACAGGGCCCCGGGGCCAACGTCCTGACTTTC,TRBV7-9,TRBJ2-6,.,many
CASSQDSRRYNEQFF,TGTGCCAGCAGCCAGGACAGCCGACGATACAATGAGCAGTTCTTC,TRBV6-6,TRBJ2-1,.,few
CASSGKSGTYEQYF,TGCGCCAGCAGCGGTAAATCAGGGACCTACGAGCAGTACTTC,TRBV5-1,TRBJ2-7,.,many
CASSKGSGTRPYEQYF,TGTGCCAGCAGCAAAGGTTCCGGGACTAGACCCTACGAGCAGTACTTC,TRBV21-1,TRBJ2-7,.,once
CASSLLAGGPNEQFF,TGCGCCAGCAGCTTACTAGCGGGAGGACCTAATGAGCAGTTCTTC,TRBV5-1,TRBJ2-1,TRBD2,.
CASSLVLAGRTGELFF,TGTGCCAGCAGTTTAGTCTTAGCGGGACGCACCGGGGAGCTGTTTTTT,TRBV28,TRBJ2-2,TRBD2,many
CASRRTSMNEQYF,TGTGCCAGCAGGCGGACTAGCATGAACGAGCAGTACTTC,TRBV11-1,TRBJ2-7,TRBD2,.
CASSDSGSVDNEQFF,TGCGCCAGCAGCGATAGCGGGAGCGTCGACAATGAGCAGTTCTTC,TRBV5-1,TRBJ2-1,TRBD2,.
CASSLGRNTGELFF,TGTGCCAGCAGCTTAGGCCGCAACACCGGGGAGCTGTTTTTT,TRBV7-3,TRBJ2-2,.,few
CASILIGTPNEQFF,TGTGCCAGCATCCTGATAGGGACTCCTAATGAGCAGTTCTTC,TRBV7-9,TRBJ2-1,.,few
CASSRDRVDTGELFF,TGTGCCAGCAGCCGGGACAGGGTGGACACCGGGGAGCTGTTTTTT,TRBV6-5,TRBJ2-2,TRBD1,few
CAWSVRSGAGQPQHF,TGTGCCTGGAGTGTACGGTCAGGGGCGGGTCAGCCCCAGCATTTT,TRBV30,TRBJ1-5,.,.
CASSPGTSGKNEQFF,TGTGCCAGCAGCCCAGGGACTAGCGGGAAAAATGAGCAGTTCTTC,TRBV6-5,TRBJ2-1,TRBD2,once
CASSLTSGSEGEQFF,TGTGCCAGCAGCCTTACTAGCGGGAGTGAGGGTGAGCAGTTCTTC,TRBV11-2,TRBJ2-1,TRBD2,few
CASGTRTSGRKGYEQYF,TGTGCCAGCGGCACCCGGACTAGCGGGAGAAAGGGCTACGAGCAGTACTTC,TRBV5-6,TRBJ2-7,TRBD2,.
CASRSSGSGENIQYF,TGTGCCAGCAGATCTAGCGGGAGCGGGGAAAACATTCAGTACTTC,TRBV7-2,TRBJ2-4,TRBD2,few
CASSQDTGAYEQFF,TGTGCCAGCAGCCAAGATACAGGGGCCTATGAGCAGTTCTTC,TRBV14,TRBJ2-1,TRBD1,.
CAISEQGAGNIQYF,TGTGCCATCAGTGAACAGGGGGCCGGAAACATTCAGTACTTC,TRBV10-3,TRBJ2-4,TRBD1,.
CASSVVGQQAKNIQYF,TGTGCCAGCAGTGTAGTAGGACAGCAAGCCAAAAACATTCAGTACTTC,TRBV2,TRBJ2-4,.,.
CASNVGGLLAFF,TGTGCCAGCAATGTCGGGGGATTATTGGCTTTCTTT,TRBV6-6,TRBJ1-1,.,few
CASSLDQGVQFF,TGTGCCAGCAGCTTAGATCAAGGGGTGCAGTTCTTC,TRBV11-2,TRBJ2-1,.,.
CSVASGQGYEQYF,TGCAGCGTAGCCTCTGGACAGGGCTACGAGCAGTACTTC,TRBV29-1,TRBJ2-7,TRBD1,many
CASSEGRGSGYTF,TGTGCCAGCAGTGAGGGCAGGGGATCTGGCTACACCTTC,TRBV6-5,TRBJ1-2,.,.